This T cell receptor (beta chain) appears in the sequencing data of a study of blood T cells in healthy people across ages. A second PCR, run for roughly 7 to 11 cycles, used a sample-barcoded 5' primer plus a J-beta primer mix. A tag from a template-switch adaptor with 12 random nucleotides marked each cDNA molecule. One entry per CDR3 protein, called by TCRdb with MiXCR from the 5' RACE reads. The sample holds about 1.8 million distinct CDR3 sequences, roughly 49% seen once. The study, taken as a whole, reports: A greater number of naive CD4+ cells and higher diversity distinguished long-lived donors from aged donors. TCR beta diversity per million T cells fell roughly linearly with age.

The germline gives CDR1 SGHRS, CDR2 YFSETQ. V dropped 4 bases and J dropped 4; count of bases not matched to a gene: 11. The CDR3 sequence is 17 residues long. Remarks on this clonotype: Its antigen is unidentified.

The rearrangement links TRBV5-1 to TRBJ1-5; TRBD1 matches at 10 bases. The TCR was taken from a woman aged 35 to 49 in good health. Material: blood. The CDR3 coding sequence is TGCGCCAGCAGCCCAGGGACAGGGGTCGTGGGAAATCAGCCCCAGCATTTT. As protein: CASSPGTGVVGNQPQHF.